This T cell receptor beta chain was sequenced during a study of cytomegalovirus exposure and HLA in healthy donors (dated by TCRdb to 2015 to 2018). Broadly, across the study: According to a later analysis, one platform produced both the 100 to 150 validation repertoires and the 700 or so repertoires of the first cohort. The aim of the study was to test whether cataloging public T cell receptors could identify signatures of past pathogen exposure. To predict cytomegalovirus infection status, the study brought together high-throughput TCR immunosequencing, statistical association of individual TCRs with disease status, and machine learning. Besides the first cohort of approximately 710 subjects, a separate validation cohort made up of 120 or so different subjects was used. What the work shows at the level of the full study, not this receptor alone: A later analysis had no HLA typing for the validation cohort, so co-occurrence there was scored across all 120 or so repertoires. While some public TCRs were present in many individuals, most TCR sequences turned up only very rarely across donors. Cytomegalovirus status was reported to be diagnosed by the classifier with high specificity and sensitivity in both the original and validation cohorts. According to the authors, the approach could potentially be generalized to other disease states and immunological phenotypes. In vitro tests confirmed that a few of the cytomegalovirus-associated TCR beta chains recognize cytomegalovirus antigens. A total of 150 or so TCR beta chains were listed by the study as associated with cytomegalovirus. In a later analysis, TCRs clustered in the first cohort were found to also tend to co-occur in the 110 or so validation repertoires, with over 90% of cluster scores above 0.

Comments on this clone: Its specific antigen is unknown. No clone much larger than this one lies a single base away; base qualities are absent.

Library creation used the immunoSEQ multiplex PCR assay. The paper's processing steps were these. A statistical classification framework was built for diagnosing cytomegalovirus status from the catalog of TCR beta chain sequences. Sourced from immuneACCESS, this table was stored by TCRdb with only in-frame sequences that have V and J called. A share of the clones is absent; for the studies checked, an unresolved V gene accounts for under half, and the remainder has no known explanation. From that table come the V and J calls and clone size; the DNA was used to work out D and trimming. The sample table lists 180,000 or so clones, roughly 88% of them with a count of one. Of the sample, around 15% falls within the top ten clones. CDR1 SNHLY and CDR2 FYNNEI were looked up in the germline V gene. Including the terminal cysteine and phenylalanine, the CDR3 comprises 13 residues. The only DNA kept is the CDR3, 39 bases in frame from the first base. V has 8 bases trimmed and J has 5 bases trimmed; junction bases matching no gene number 7.

Separate from the roughly 630-subject first cohort, the validation cohort of 90 to 150 subjects was the group to which the donors belonged. This receptor was identified in a woman aged 25 to 39 in good health and CMV-seropositive. The chain uses TRBV2 and TRBJ1-1; TRBD1 matches 8 bases in the middle. Sequencing used PBMCs. This receptor has the CDR3 CASRQGMITEAFF. The bases read TGTGCCAGCCGACAGGGGATGATAACTGAAGCTTTCTTT.